These T cell receptor beta chains were read from a single sample in a study of pediatric ulcerative colitis. Clones were sequenced by immunoSEQ multiplex PCR, and TCRdb holds only the in-frame ones, with some missing. The data show 55,000 to 75,000 clones, roughly nine tenths seen once. Sequenced material: blood. The receptors stem from a boy younger than 18 with severe ulcerative colitis. The CDR3 runs from the conserved cysteine through the conserved F or W. Fields, in order: J gene, clone size, V gene, D gene, CDR3 DNA, CDR3 protein. A D gene is named only where the DNA matches it firmly. A row's size may be missing; if present it is once, few, many or a size class.

j_call: TRBJ2-1; clone_size: .; v_call: TRBV11-2; d_call: TRBD2; cdr3_nt: TGTGCCAGCAGCCTTGAGCGGGGCTTCTACAATGAGCAGTTCTTC; cdr3_aa: CASSLERGFYNEQFF
j_call: TRBJ2-5; clone_size: .; v_call: TRBV19; d_call: .; cdr3_nt: TGTGCCAGTAAAGGAGAGCGGGTGTCAGAGACCCAGTACTTC; cdr3_aa: CASKGERVSETQYF
j_call: TRBJ1-2; clone_size: .; v_call: TRBV5-5; d_call: .; cdr3_nt: TGTGCCAGCAGGGGAGGGTCCGGACACTATGGCTACACCTTC; cdr3_aa: CASRGGSGHYGYTF
j_call: TRBJ2-7; clone_size: few; v_call: TRBV4-2; d_call: TRBD2; cdr3_nt: TGTGCCAGCAGCCAAGAGCCTAGCGGTGCGTACGAGCAGTACTTC; cdr3_aa: CASSQEPSGAYEQYF
j_call: TRBJ1-2; clone_size: once; v_call: TRBV6-5; d_call: TRBD1; cdr3_nt: TGTGCCAGCAGACCGGGACAGGGCTATGGCTACACCTTC; cdr3_aa: CASRPGQGYGYTF
j_call: TRBJ2-1; clone_size: .; v_call: TRBV4-1; d_call: TRBD2; cdr3_nt: TGCGCCAGCAGCCAGGGACTAGCCTTTGAGCAGTTCTTC; cdr3_aa: CASSQGLAFEQFF
j_call: TRBJ2-1; clone_size: .; v_call: TRBV7-9; d_call: .; cdr3_nt: TGTGCCAGCAGCTTAGTCTTGGATGCCAATGAGCAGTTCTTC; cdr3_aa: CASSLVLDANEQFF
j_call: TRBJ2-3; clone_size: .; v_call: TRBV5-1; d_call: .; cdr3_nt: TGCGCCAGCAGCTCTTGGACGGATAGCACAGATACGCAGTATTTT; cdr3_aa: CASSSWTDSTDTQYF
j_call: TRBJ2-1; clone_size: .; v_call: TRBV5-4; d_call: .; cdr3_nt: TGTGCCAGCAGCTTGGATCCGGACGATCTATACAATGAGCAGTTCTTC; cdr3_aa: CASSLDPDDLYNEQFF
j_call: TRBJ2-5; clone_size: once; v_call: TRBV2; d_call: TRBD2; cdr3_nt: TGTGCCAGCAGTGACCCACTAGCGGGACTACAAGAGACCCAGTACTTC; cdr3_aa: CASSDPLAGLQETQYF
j_call: TRBJ1-5; clone_size: few; v_call: TRBV19; d_call: .; cdr3_nt: TGTGCCAGTGAGATAGGAAGCGGGGGGGCTCATCAGCCCCAGCATTTT; cdr3_aa: CASEIGSGGAHQPQHF
j_call: TRBJ1-1; clone_size: .; v_call: TRBV5-4; d_call: TRBD1; cdr3_nt: TGTGCCAGCAGCTTGAGCCTCGGACAGGGTAACACTGAAGCTTTCTTT; cdr3_aa: CASSLSLGQGNTEAFF
j_call: TRBJ1-1; clone_size: .; v_call: TRBV11-2; d_call: .; cdr3_nt: TGTGCCAGCAGCTCGAGGGTTGGGAACACTGAAGCTTTCTTT; cdr3_aa: CASSSRVGNTEAFF
j_call: TRBJ1-1; clone_size: few; v_call: TRBV2; d_call: .; cdr3_nt: TGTGCCAGCAGTGAAGCGTTTCTAGGCACTGAAGCTTTCTTT; cdr3_aa: CASSEAFLGTEAFF
j_call: TRBJ2-7; clone_size: .; v_call: TRBV6-4; d_call: .; cdr3_nt: TGTGCCAGCAGTGACCCCCTTTTGCGGGAACGTTACGAGCAGTACTTC; cdr3_aa: CASSDPLLRERYEQYF
j_call: TRBJ2-7; clone_size: .; v_call: TRBV18; d_call: TRBD2; cdr3_nt: TGTGCCAGCTCAGATCCGGGACTAGCGGGACCCGAGCAGTACTTC; cdr3_aa: CASSDPGLAGPEQYF
j_call: TRBJ1-1; clone_size: .; v_call: TRBV18; d_call: .; cdr3_nt: TGTGCCAGCTCACCACTAGCAGACTTAGAAGCTTTCTTT; cdr3_aa: CASSPLADLEAFF
j_call: TRBJ2-1; clone_size: .; v_call: TRBV5-1; d_call: TRBD2; cdr3_nt: TGCGCCAGCAGCTTACTCCCTGGTAAGCTAGCGGGAGGTGAAAATGAGCAGTTCTTC; cdr3_aa: CASSLLPGKLAGGENEQFF
j_call: TRBJ1-3; clone_size: .; v_call: TRBV7-9; d_call: .; cdr3_nt: TGTGCCAGCAGCTTAAGGGGGGTAGGTCAAACTTCTGGAAACACCATATATTTT; cdr3_aa: CASSLRGVGQTSGNTIYF
j_call: TRBJ1-3; clone_size: .; v_call: TRBV6-5; d_call: .; cdr3_nt: TGTGCCAGCAGAGACTCGGGGACAAACACCATATATTTT; cdr3_aa: CASRDSGTNTIYF
j_call: TRBJ2-7; clone_size: .; v_call: TRBV7-2; d_call: .; cdr3_nt: TGTGCCAGCAGCCAAGTAGAGGGGTACGAGCAGTACTTC; cdr3_aa: CASSQVEGYEQYF
j_call: TRBJ1-5; clone_size: few; v_call: TRBV10-1; d_call: .; cdr3_nt: TGCGCCAGCAGTGAGTCAGGAGTGAATCAGCCCCAGCATTTT; cdr3_aa: CASSESGVNQPQHF
j_call: TRBJ2-5; clone_size: .; v_call: TRBV28; d_call: .; cdr3_nt: TGTGCCAGCAGTTTATGGGAGGCAGTCCAAGAGACCCAGTACTTC; cdr3_aa: CASSLWEAVQETQYF
j_call: TRBJ2-1; clone_size: .; v_call: TRBV5-8; d_call: TRBD1; cdr3_nt: TGTGCCAGCAGGGAGACAGGGAGCTCCTACAATGAGCAGTTCTTC; cdr3_aa: CASRETGSSYNEQFF
j_call: TRBJ1-1; clone_size: .; v_call: TRBV7-9; d_call: .; cdr3_nt: TGTGCCAGCAGCAAGGACAGATACGGAACTGAAGCTTTCTTT; cdr3_aa: CASSKDRYGTEAFF
j_call: TRBJ2-7; clone_size: .; v_call: TRBV19; d_call: TRBD2; cdr3_nt: TGTGCCAGTAGTACCCGACTAGCGGGACCCAACGAGCAGTACTTC; cdr3_aa: CASSTRLAGPNEQYF
j_call: TRBJ2-1; clone_size: .; v_call: TRBV10-3; d_call: TRBD1; cdr3_nt: TGTGCCATCAGGGGACAGGGCTCCTACAATGAGCAGTTCTTC; cdr3_aa: CAIRGQGSYNEQFF
j_call: TRBJ2-2; clone_size: .; v_call: TRBV5-4; d_call: .; cdr3_nt: TGTGCCAGCAGCCCGGGACGGTGGGCCGGGGAGCTGTTTTTT; cdr3_aa: CASSPGRWAGELFF
j_call: TRBJ1-5; clone_size: .; v_call: TRBV19; d_call: .; cdr3_nt: TGTGCCAGTAGTATAGGGCAGGGGAAGGCTCCTCGCAATCAGCCCCAGCATTTT; cdr3_aa: CASSIGQGKAPRNQPQHF
j_call: TRBJ1-1; clone_size: .; v_call: TRBV7-9; d_call: .; cdr3_nt: TGTGCCAGCAGCCCGTGGGGAGACGGCTACACTGAAGCTTTCTTT; cdr3_aa: CASSPWGDGYTEAFF
j_call: TRBJ2-3; clone_size: .; v_call: TRBV19; d_call: .; cdr3_nt: TGTGCCAGCAGACAGTCTTCCACAGATACGCAGTATTTT; cdr3_aa: CASRQSSTDTQYF
j_call: TRBJ2-1; clone_size: .; v_call: TRBV6-1; d_call: .; cdr3_nt: TGTGCCAGCAGTCAATCCCCGACAACTGAGCAGTTCTTC; cdr3_aa: CASSQSPTTEQFF
j_call: TRBJ2-1; clone_size: .; v_call: TRBV4-3; d_call: TRBD1; cdr3_nt: TGCGCCAGCAGCCAGGCCGGGACAGCAGACATAGACAATGAGCAGTTCTTC; cdr3_aa: CASSQAGTADIDNEQFF
j_call: TRBJ2-7; clone_size: few; v_call: TRBV19; d_call: .; cdr3_nt: TGTGCCAGTAGTATCAATGACGGTTACGAGCAGTACTTC; cdr3_aa: CASSINDGYEQYF
j_call: TRBJ1-2; clone_size: .; v_call: TRBV30; d_call: .; cdr3_nt: TGTGCCTGGTCAAAGGGAGGGTTTAACTATGGCTACACCTTC; cdr3_aa: CAWSKGGFNYGYTF
j_call: TRBJ1-1; clone_size: .; v_call: TRBV5-4; d_call: .; cdr3_nt: TGTGCCAGCAGCTTGCACGTGAACACTGAAGCTTTCTTT; cdr3_aa: CASSLHVNTEAFF
j_call: TRBJ2-5; clone_size: .; v_call: TRBV5-4; d_call: TRBD1; cdr3_nt: TGTGCCAGCAGCGAATACAGGGGATCAGGAGGAGAGACCCAGTACTTC; cdr3_aa: CASSEYRGSGGETQYF
j_call: TRBJ2-5; clone_size: .; v_call: TRBV27; d_call: .; cdr3_nt: TGTGCCACCAAAAATACAGGAATCGACCGGGAGACCCAGTACTTC; cdr3_aa: CATKNTGIDRETQYF
j_call: TRBJ2-1; clone_size: .; v_call: TRBV7-8; d_call: .; cdr3_nt: TGTGCCAGCAGCTTAGCCGGGCCTTCCTACAATGAGCAGTTCTTC; cdr3_aa: CASSLAGPSYNEQFF
j_call: TRBJ1-1; clone_size: .; v_call: TRBV7-9; d_call: .; cdr3_nt: TGTGCCAGCAGCTTCGGAGATTGGGGGTATACTGAAGCTTTCTTT; cdr3_aa: CASSFGDWGYTEAFF
j_call: TRBJ1-1; clone_size: .; v_call: TRBV5-1; d_call: .; cdr3_nt: TGCGCCAGCAGCTTGGTGGGTGAGACTGAAGCTTTCTTT; cdr3_aa: CASSLVGETEAFF
j_call: TRBJ1-2; clone_size: .; v_call: TRBV6-1; d_call: TRBD1; cdr3_nt: TGTGCCAGCACCGAGGGGGGACAGGGGGGTGGCTACACCTTC; cdr3_aa: CASTEGGQGGGYTF
j_call: TRBJ2-7; clone_size: .; v_call: TRBV27; d_call: .; cdr3_nt: TGTGCCAGCAGTTCGCCTGTACGGGAAGGATCCTACGAGCAGTACTTC; cdr3_aa: CASSSPVREGSYEQYF
j_call: TRBJ2-7; clone_size: once; v_call: TRBV29-1; d_call: TRBD2; cdr3_nt: TGCAGCGTTGGGACCGTTTACGGGACTAGCGGGACCTACGAGCAGTACTTC; cdr3_aa: CSVGTVYGTSGTYEQYF
j_call: TRBJ2-5; clone_size: .; v_call: TRBV9; d_call: .; cdr3_nt: TGTGCCAGCAGCTCAACGGACTGGATTTCCCAAGAGACCCAGTACTTC; cdr3_aa: CASSSTDWISQETQYF